This TCR beta chain derives from a study of blood T cell repertoires in COVID-19. About the study: Some COVID-19 samples were acute and others convalescent; all came from the United States, Italy and Spain. PBMCs, B-cell-depleted T cells, or T cells provided the cDNA or gDNA that made up the material.

In the authors' workflow: Reference gene primers were amplified, and this amplification served to estimate nucleated cell counts. Clones were read by immunoSEQ multiplex PCR, and TCRdb kept only the in-frame ones, dropping some. V, J and clone size were drawn from that table, and D and trimming were deduced from the DNA. The table includes a few hundred thousand clones, roughly 84% detected once. This TCR was recovered from a man between 35 and 55 years old who had recovered from COVID-19. Sequenced: peripheral blood.

CDR3: CAVATDSSYEQYF. DNA of the CDR3: TGTGCCGTTGCAACAGACAGCTCCTACGAGCAGTACTTC. This chain uses TRBV10-3 with TRBJ2-7; TRBD1 is a possible D gene (5 bases). V lost 11 bases and J lost 0, with 14 bases in between. CDR1 is ENHRY and CDR2 is SYGVKD in the germline V gene. This CDR3 spans 13 amino acids.